This note documents a single TCR beta chain sequence. The antigen remains unidentified. The entry originates in a study of blood T cells in healthy people across ages. There are 13 residues in the CDR3. Deletions cut 2 bases from V and 9 bases from J, with 11 bases between. Germline values: CDR1 MNHNS, CDR2 SASEGT. A second about 7 to 12 cycle PCR used barcoded and J-beta primers. From the 5' RACE reads, TCRdb called clonotypes with MiXCR, one entry per CDR3 protein. In the table there are over a million distinct CDR3 sequences, around 25% of which are singletons. Overall study findings and caveats: In older individuals, TCR beta diversity per million T cells was lower, falling roughly linearly with age. Naive T cell percentage showed a strong correlation with TCR beta diversity.

This same sample was also part of a study on T cells of mothers and their children.

The specimen sequenced was blood. The chain recombines TRBV6-1 with TRBJ2-1; D uncertain. This receptor was identified in a girl aged 2-9 years in good health. The CDR3 DNA follows: TGTGCCAGCAGTGAACTTTCGCACGGTGAGCAGTTCTTC. Its protein is CASSELSHGEQFF.